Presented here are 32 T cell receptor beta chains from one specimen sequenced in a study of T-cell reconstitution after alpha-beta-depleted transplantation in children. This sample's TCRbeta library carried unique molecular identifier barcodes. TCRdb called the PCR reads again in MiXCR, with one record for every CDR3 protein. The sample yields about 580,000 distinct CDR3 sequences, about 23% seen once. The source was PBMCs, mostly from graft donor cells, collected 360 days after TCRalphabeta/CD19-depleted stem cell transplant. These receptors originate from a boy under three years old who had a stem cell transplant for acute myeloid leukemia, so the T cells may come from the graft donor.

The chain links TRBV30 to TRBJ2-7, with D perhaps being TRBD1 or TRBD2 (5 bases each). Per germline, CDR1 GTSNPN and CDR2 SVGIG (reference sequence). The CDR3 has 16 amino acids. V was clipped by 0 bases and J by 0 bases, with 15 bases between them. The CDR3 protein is CAWSVEGQDLSYEQYF. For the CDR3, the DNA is TGTGCCTGGAGTGTAGAGGGGCAGGACCTCTCCTACGAGCAGTACTTC.

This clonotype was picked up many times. CDR3 protein: CASSLDAVLTDTQYF. CDR3 coding DNA: TGTGCCAGCAGCTTAGATGCCGTCCTCACAGATACGCAGTATTTT. The rearrangement uses TRBV7-2 and TRBJ2-3, with unresolved D. The V end was cut by 1 base, the J end by 2 bases, with 10 bases between. Germline V gene data show CDR1 as SGHTA and CDR2 as FQGNSA. The CDR3 consists of 15 residues.

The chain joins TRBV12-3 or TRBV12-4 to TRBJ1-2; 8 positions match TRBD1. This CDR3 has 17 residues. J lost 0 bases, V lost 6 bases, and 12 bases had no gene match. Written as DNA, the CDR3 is TGTGCCAGCAGCCCGTTAGGGACAGGACGTACTAACTATGGCTACACCTTC. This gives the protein CASSPLGTGRTNYGYTF.

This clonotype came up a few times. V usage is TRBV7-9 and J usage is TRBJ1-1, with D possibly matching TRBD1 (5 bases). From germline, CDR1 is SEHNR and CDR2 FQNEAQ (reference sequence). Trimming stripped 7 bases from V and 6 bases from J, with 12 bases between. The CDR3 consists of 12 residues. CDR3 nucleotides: TGTGCCAGCAATAGAGACAGCTCTGAAGCTTTCTTT. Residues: CASNRDSSEAFF.

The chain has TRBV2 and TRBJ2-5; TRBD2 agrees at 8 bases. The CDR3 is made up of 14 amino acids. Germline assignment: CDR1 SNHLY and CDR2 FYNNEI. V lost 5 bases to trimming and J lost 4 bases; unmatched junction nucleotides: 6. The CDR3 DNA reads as TGTGCCAGCAGTCGGGGGGGGCCGGGAGAGACCCAGTACTTC. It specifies CASSRGGPGETQYF.

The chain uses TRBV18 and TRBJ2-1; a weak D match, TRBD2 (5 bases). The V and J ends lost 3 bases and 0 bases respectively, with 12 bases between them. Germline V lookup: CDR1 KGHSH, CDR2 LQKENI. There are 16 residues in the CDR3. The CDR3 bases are TGTGCCAGCTCACCTTACGAGGGCTCCTCCTACAATGAGCAGTTCTTC. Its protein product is CASSPYEGSSYNEQFF.

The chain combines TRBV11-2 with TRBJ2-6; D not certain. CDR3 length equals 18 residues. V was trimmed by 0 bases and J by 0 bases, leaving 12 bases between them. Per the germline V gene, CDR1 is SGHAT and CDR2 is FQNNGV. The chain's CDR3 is CASSLDGRPSSGANVLTF. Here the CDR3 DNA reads TGTGCCAGCAGCTTAGATGGCAGGCCCAGCTCTGGGGCCAACGTCCTGACTTTC.

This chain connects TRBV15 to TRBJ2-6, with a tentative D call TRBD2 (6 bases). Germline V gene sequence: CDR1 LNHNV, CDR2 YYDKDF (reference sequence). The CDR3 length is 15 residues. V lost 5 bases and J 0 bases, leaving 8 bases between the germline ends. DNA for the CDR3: TGTGCCACCAGCGAGCGGGCCTCTGGGGCCAACGTCCTGACTTTC. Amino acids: CATSERASGANVLTF.

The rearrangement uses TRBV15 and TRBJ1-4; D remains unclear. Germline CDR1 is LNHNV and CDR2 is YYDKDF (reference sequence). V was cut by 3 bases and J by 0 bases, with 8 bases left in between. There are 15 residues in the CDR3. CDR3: CATSRDGPTNEKLFF. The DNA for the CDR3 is TGTGCCACCAGCAGGGACGGCCCAACTAATGAAAAACTGTTTTTT.

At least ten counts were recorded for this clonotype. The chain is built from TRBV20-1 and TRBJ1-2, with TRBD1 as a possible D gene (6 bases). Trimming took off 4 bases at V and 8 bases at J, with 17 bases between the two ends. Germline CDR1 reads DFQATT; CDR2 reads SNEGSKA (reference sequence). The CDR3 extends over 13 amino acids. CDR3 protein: CSATDGGPRGYTF. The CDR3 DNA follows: TGCAGTGCTACCGATGGGGGGCCGCGGGGCTACACCTTC.

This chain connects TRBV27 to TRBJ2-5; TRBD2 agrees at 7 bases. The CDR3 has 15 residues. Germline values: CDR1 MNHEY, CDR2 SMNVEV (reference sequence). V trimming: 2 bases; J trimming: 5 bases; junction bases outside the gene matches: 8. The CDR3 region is CASSLILADGETQYF. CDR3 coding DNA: TGTGCCAGCAGTTTAATCCTAGCGGACGGGGAGACCCAGTACTTC.

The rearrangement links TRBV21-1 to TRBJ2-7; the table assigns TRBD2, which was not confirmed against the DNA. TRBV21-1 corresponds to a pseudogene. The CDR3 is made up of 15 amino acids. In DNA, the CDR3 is TGTGCCAGCAGCGGTCGACTAGCGGGGAAATACGAGCAGTACGTC. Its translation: CASSGRLAGKYEQYV.

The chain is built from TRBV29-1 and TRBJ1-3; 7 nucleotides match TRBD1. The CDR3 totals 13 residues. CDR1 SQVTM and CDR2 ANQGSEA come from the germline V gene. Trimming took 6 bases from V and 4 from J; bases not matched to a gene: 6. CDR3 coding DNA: TGCAGCGTAGCTTACAGGGGAGGAAACACCATATATTTT. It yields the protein CSVAYRGGNTIYF.

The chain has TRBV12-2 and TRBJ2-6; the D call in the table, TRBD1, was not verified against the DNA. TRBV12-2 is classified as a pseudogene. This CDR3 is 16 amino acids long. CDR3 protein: CASRPQTPYGANVLTF. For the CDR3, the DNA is TGTGCAAGTCGCCCCCAGACCCCCTACGGGGCCAACGTCCTGACTTTC.

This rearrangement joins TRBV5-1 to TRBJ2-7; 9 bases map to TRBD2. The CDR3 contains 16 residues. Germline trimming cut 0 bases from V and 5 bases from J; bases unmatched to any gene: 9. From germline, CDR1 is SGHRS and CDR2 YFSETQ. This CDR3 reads CASSLGVAGGPNEQYV. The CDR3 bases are TGCGCCAGCAGCTTGGGAGTCGCGGGGGGGCCGAACGAGCAGTACGTC.

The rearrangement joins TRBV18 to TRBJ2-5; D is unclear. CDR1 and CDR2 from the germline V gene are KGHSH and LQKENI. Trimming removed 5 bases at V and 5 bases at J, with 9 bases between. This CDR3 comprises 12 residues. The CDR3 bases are TGTGCCAGCTCAGCGATCTTGGAGACCCAGTACTTC. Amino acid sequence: CASSAILETQYF.

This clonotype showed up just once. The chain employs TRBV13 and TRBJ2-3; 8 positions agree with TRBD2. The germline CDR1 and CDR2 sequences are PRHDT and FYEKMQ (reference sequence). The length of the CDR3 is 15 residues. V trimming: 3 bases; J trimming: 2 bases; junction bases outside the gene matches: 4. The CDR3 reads CASSFGAGATDTQYF. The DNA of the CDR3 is TGTGCCAGCAGCTTTGGAGCGGGGGCCACAGATACGCAGTATTTT.

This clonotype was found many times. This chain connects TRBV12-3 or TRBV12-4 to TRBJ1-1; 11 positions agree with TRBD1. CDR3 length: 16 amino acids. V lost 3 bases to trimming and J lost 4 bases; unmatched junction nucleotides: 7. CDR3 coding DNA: TGTGCCAGCAGTTTTTCGTTGGGACAGGGGGGCACTGAAGCTTTCTTT. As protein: CASSFSLGQGGTEAFF.

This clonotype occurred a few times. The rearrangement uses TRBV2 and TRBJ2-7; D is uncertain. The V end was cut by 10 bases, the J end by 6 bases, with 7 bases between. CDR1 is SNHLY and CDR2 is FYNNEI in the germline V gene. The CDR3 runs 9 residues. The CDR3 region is CATIGEQYV. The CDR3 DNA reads TGTGCCACCATAGGCGAGCAGTACGTC.

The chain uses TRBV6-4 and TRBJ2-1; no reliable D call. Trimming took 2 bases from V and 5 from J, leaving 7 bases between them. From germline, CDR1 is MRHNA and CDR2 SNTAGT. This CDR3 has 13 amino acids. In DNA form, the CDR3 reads TGTGCCAGCAGTGACGATCTAAACAATGAGCAGTTCTTC. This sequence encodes CASSDDLNNEQFF.

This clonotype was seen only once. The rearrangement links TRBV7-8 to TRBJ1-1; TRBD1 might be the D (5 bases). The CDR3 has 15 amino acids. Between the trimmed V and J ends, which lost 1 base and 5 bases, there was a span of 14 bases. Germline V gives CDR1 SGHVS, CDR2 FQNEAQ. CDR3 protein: CASSLGDQGYTEAFF. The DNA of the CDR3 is TGTGCCAGCAGCTTAGGAGATCAGGGATATACTGAAGCTTTCTTT.

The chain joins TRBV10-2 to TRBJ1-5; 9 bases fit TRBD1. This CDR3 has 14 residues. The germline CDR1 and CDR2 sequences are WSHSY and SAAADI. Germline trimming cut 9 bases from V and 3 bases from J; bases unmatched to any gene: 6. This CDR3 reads CASMGQGPNQPQHF. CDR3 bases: TGCGCCAGTATGGGACAGGGCCCCAATCAGCCCCAGCATTTT.

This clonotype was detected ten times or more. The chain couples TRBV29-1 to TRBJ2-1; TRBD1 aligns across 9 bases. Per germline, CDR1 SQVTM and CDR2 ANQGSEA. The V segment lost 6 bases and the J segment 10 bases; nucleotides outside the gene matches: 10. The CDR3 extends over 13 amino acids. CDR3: CSVVKQGALEQFF. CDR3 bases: TGCAGCGTCGTCAAACAGGGGGCACTGGAGCAGTTCTTC.

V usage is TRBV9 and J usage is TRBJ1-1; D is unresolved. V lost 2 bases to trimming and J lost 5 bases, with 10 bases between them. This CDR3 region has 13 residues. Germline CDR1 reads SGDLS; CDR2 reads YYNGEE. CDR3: CASSVGVETEAFF. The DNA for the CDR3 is TGTGCCAGCAGCGTTGGGGTTGAGACTGAAGCTTTCTTT.

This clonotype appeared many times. The CDR3 protein is CASSQEWELFF. The CDR3 DNA follows: TGTGCCAGCAGCCAAGAGTGGGAGCTGTTTTTT. The V call is TRBV4-2, the J call TRBJ2-2; no clear D gene. Trimming left V 0 bases short and J 9 bases short, with 2 bases between. From germline, CDR1 is LGHNA and CDR2 YNFKEQ. The CDR3 consists of 11 residues.

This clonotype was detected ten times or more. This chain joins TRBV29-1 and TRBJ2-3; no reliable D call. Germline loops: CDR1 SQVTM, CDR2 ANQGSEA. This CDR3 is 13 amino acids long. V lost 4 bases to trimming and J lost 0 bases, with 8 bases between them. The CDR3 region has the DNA TGCAGCGTTGGGGCAGCTAGCACAGATACGCAGTATTTT. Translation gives CSVGAASTDTQYF.

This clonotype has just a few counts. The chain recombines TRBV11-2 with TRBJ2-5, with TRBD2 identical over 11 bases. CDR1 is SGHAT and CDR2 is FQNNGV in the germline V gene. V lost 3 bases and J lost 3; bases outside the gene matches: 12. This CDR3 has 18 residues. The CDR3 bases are TGTGCCAGCAGCTTCGGGGGAATAGCGGGGGGGCTGAAAGAGACCCAGTACTTC. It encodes CASSFGGIAGGLKETQYF.

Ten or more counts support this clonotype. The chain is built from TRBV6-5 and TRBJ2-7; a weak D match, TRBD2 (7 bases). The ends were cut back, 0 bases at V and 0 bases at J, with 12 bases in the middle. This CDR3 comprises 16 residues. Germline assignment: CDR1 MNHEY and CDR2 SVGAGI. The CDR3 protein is CASSYSEGGPSYEQYF. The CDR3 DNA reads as TGTGCCAGCAGTTACTCTGAGGGGGGGCCCTCCTACGAGCAGTACTTC.

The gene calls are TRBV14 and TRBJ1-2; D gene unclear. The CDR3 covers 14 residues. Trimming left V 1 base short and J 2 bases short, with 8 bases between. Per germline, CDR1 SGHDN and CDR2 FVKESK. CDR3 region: CASSQVIGNYGYTF. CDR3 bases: TGTGCCAGCAGCCAAGTAATAGGCAACTATGGCTACACCTTC.

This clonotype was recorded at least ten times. In DNA form, the CDR3 reads TGTGCCAGCCGGGACAGGGGCGACAATGAGCAGTTCTTC. It specifies CASRDRGDNEQFF. This chain connects TRBV19 to TRBJ2-1, with TRBD1 identical over 10 bases. CDR3 length: 13 amino acids. Germline V gene data show CDR1 as LNHDA and CDR2 as SQIVND (reference sequence). V dropped 9 bases and J dropped 5; count of bases not matched to a gene: 4.

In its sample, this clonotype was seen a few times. The CDR3 sequence: CASSDPGEGTEKLFF. The DNA of the CDR3 is TGTGCCAGCAGTGACCCAGGGGAGGGGACTGAAAAACTGTTTTTT. The rearrangement joins TRBV25-1 to TRBJ1-4; possible D gene TRBD1, 6 bases. V gave up 3 bases and J gave up 7 bases, with 15 bases separating them. CDR3 length equals 15 residues. The V gene's germline CDR1 is MGHDK and CDR2 SYGVNS.

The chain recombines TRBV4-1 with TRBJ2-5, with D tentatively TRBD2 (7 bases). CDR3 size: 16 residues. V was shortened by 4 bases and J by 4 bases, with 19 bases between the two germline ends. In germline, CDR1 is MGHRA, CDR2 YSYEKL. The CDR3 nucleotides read TGCGCCAGCAGCCTCGCCGACAGGACGGGGGGAGAGACCCAGTACTTC. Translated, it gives CASSLADRTGGETQYF.